This TCR beta chain is drawn from a study of T cells in Graves' hyperthyroidism and ophthalmopathy. As for the study in general: Initial diagnosis, before any treatment, was when peripheral blood was collected.

This clonotype has only a few counts. V was pared by 3 bases and J by 0 bases, with 7 bases between. This CDR3 contains 15 residues. The germline V gene has CDR1 SGHRS and CDR2 YFSETQ. Amplification targeted TCR beta CDR3 regions from RNA transcripts. The HTBI set primed first-round TCR CDR3 RT-PCR. In TCRdb, the multiplex PCR reads were re-called with MiXCR into one record per CDR3 protein. Here the sample spans some 700,000 distinct CDR3 sequences, 17% being singletons. The chain uses TRBV5-1 and TRBJ1-6, with D hard to call. The sample comprised blood. The receptor was isolated from a man over 45 with Graves' hyperthyroidism. CDR3 sequence reads: CASSSAGSYNSPLHF. Here the CDR3 DNA reads TGCGCCAGCAGCTCCGCAGGCTCCTATAATTCACCCCTCCACTTT.